This T cell receptor beta chain originates from a study of T cell responses to AZD1222 COVID-19 vaccine. Assay used: immunoSEQ multiplex PCR; TCRdb lists only in-frame clones, some missing. The sample contains around 110,000 clones, around 91% of which appear only once. The sample holds a few counts of this clone. CDR1 and CDR2 from the germline V gene are LGHNA and YNFKEQ. Trimming cost V 1 base and J 8 bases, with 9 bases left between them. The CDR3 runs to 13 residues. The material was peripheral blood, obtained 28 days after the second AZD1222 dose. The source of this sequence is an adult who received the AZD1222 COVID-19 vaccine. The gene calls are TRBV4-2 and TRBJ2-1; weak D call: TRBD1 (5 bases). The CDR3, as DNA: TGTGCCAGCAGCCAAGCTCACAGGTATGAGCAGTTCTTC. Protein sequence: CASSQAHRYEQFF.